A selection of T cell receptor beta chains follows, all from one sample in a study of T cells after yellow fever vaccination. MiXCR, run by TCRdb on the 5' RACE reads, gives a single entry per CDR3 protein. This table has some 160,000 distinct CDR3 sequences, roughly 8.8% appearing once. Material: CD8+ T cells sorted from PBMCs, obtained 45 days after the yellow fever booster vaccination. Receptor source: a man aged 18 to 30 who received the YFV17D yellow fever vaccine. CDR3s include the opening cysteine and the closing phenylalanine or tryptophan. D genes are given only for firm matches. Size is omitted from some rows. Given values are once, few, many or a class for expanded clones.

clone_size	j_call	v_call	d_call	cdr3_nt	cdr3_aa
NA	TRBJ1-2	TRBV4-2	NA	TGTGCCAGCAGCCGCGGAACAGGTTTGAGTGGCTACACCTTC	CASSRGTGLSGYTF
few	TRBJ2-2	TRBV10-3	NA	TGTGCCATCAGTGAGGAACAGGCGGCCTTAGGGGCCGGGGAGCTGTTTTTT	CAISEEQAALGAGELFF
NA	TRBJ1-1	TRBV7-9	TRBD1	TGTGCCAGCCGATCGACAGGGGGCGGGAATGAAGCTTTCTTT	CASRSTGGGNEAFF
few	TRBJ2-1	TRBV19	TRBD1	TGTGCCAGTAGTGCGGGACAGGGTGGGAATGAGCAGTTCTTC	CASSAGQGGNEQFF
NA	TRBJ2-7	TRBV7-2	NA	TGTGCCAGCAGCTTAGGGGGCCAGAGCCCAGTGGGCTACGAGCAGTACTTC	CASSLGGQSPVGYEQYF
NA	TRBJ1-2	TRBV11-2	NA	TGTGCCAGCAGCCTTGACCCCAACTATGGCTACACCTTC	CASSLDPNYGYTF
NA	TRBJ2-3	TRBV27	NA	TGTGCCAGCAGTACAGTCTGGGGGGCCACTAGCACAGATACGCAGTATTTT	CASSTVWGATSTDTQYF
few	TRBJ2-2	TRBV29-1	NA	TGCAGCTCGAAGCTCCCCACCGGGGAGCTGTTTTTT	CSSKLPTGELFF
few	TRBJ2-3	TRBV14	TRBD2	TGTGCCAGCAGCCCCCTAGCGGGGAACACAGATACGCAGTATTTT	CASSPLAGNTDTQYF
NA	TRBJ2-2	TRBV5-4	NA	TGTGCCAGCAGTCAAACAGGGTCTATCGGGGAGCTGTTTTTT	CASSQTGSIGELFF
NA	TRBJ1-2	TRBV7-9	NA	TGTGCCAGCAGCTCTCCTTTACAGTCTAACTATGGCTACACCTTC	CASSSPLQSNYGYTF
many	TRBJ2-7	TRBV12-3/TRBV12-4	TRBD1	TGTGCCAGCAGATGGGACAGTAGTTCCTACGAGCAGTACTTC	CASRWDSSSYEQYF
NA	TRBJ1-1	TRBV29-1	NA	TGCAGCGTTGAACAGGGGTTCAACACTGAAGCTTTCTTT	CSVEQGFNTEAFF
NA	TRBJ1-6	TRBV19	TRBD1	TGTGCCAGTAGCCCCGGGACAGGATATTCACCCCTCCACTTT	CASSPGTGYSPLHF
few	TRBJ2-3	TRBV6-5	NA	TGTGCCAGCAGTTACTCGGGGTCAGATACGCAGTATTTT	CASSYSGSDTQYF
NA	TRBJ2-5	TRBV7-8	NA	TGTGCCAGCAGCGAGGGTGACACGTCCTTCCAAGAGACCCAGTACTTC	CASSEGDTSFQETQYF
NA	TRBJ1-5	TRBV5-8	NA	TGTGCCAGCAGCTTGGGAACCTATAGCAATCAGCCCCAGCATTTT	CASSLGTYSNQPQHF
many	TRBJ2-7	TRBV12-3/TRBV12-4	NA	TGTGCCAGCAGTGTCAAAGGATGGGGCGAGCAGTACTTC	CASSVKGWGEQYF
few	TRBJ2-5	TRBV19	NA	TGTGCCAGTACGTCGGTTTCTGGGACCCAGTACTTC	CASTSVSGTQYF
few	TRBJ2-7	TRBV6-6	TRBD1	TGTGCCAGCAGTCCCTGGACAGGGTTTCAGCAGTACTTC	CASSPWTGFQQYF
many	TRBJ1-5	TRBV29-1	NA	TGCAGCGTTGAGGTCAGGGAGAACCAGCCCCAGCATTTT	CSVEVRENQPQHF
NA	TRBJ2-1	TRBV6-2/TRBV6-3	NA	TGTGCCAGCAGTTCCCGACTAGTATCAGGAGAGCAGTTCTTC	CASSSRLVSGEQFF
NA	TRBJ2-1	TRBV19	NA	TGTGCCAGTAGTATATTTAGGAATGAGCAGTTCTTC	CASSIFRNEQFF
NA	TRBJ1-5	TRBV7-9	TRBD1	TGTGCCAGCAGCCAGGGGGGGCGAGGGAATAATCAGCCCCAGCATTTT	CASSQGGRGNNQPQHF
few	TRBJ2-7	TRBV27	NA	TGTGCCAGCAGTCCCCTAGGGGGTGACCTGAGCTACGAGCAGTACTTC	CASSPLGGDLSYEQYF
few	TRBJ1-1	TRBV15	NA	TGTGCCACCAGCAGACGCGACGGTTTCACTGAAGCTTTCTTT	CATSRRDGFTEAFF
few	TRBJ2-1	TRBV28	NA	TGTGCCAGCAGTTTTGCTGGACATACAAACAATGAGCAGTTCTTC	CASSFAGHTNNEQFF
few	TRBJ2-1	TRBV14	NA	TGTGCCAGCAGCCAAGATGAGGTAGCCTACAATGAGCAGTTCTTC	CASSQDEVAYNEQFF
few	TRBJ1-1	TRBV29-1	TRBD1	TGCAGCGTTTTGGGTTCAACACAGGGGGAAGACACTGAAGCTTTCTTT	CSVLGSTQGEDTEAFF
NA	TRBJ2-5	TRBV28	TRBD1	TGTGCCAGCAGTGGACTCACAGGGGGCGTCCAAGAGACCCAGTACTTC	CASSGLTGGVQETQYF
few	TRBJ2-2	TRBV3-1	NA	TGTGCCAGCAGCCAAGAACGAGTTCACACCGGGGAGCTGTTTTTT	CASSQERVHTGELFF
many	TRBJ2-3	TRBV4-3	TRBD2	TGCGCCAGCAGCCCACTAGCGGGGGGGAACACAGATACGCAGTATTTT	CASSPLAGGNTDTQYF
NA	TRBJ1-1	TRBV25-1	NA	TGTGCCAGCAGCGATCAAATCGGTAGCAACACTGAAGCTTTCTTT	CASSDQIGSNTEAFF
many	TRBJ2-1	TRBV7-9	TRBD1	TGTGCCAGCAGCTTGAGACAGGGAGTCTTGTTCTTC	CASSLRQGVLFF
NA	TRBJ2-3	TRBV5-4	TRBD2	TGTGCCAGCAGCTTAGTTGCGGCGGGGGAAGATACGCAGTATTTT	CASSLVAAGEDTQYF
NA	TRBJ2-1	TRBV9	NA	TGTGCCAGCAGCCCTACAGGGAGCTCCTACAATGAGCAGTTCTTC	CASSPTGSSYNEQFF
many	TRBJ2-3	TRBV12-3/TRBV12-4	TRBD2	TGTGCCAGCAGGGTCACGCGGGGGGGCTTGGCTGATACGCAGTATTTT	CASRVTRGGLADTQYF
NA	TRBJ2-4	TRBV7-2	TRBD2	TGTGCCAGCAGCCGCCCTAGCGGGGCAGGGAACATTCAGTACTTC	CASSRPSGAGNIQYF
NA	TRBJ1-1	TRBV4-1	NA	TGCGCCAGCAGCCAAGGGACAGAGAACACTGAAGCTTTCTTT	CASSQGTENTEAFF
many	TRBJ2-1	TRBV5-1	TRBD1	TGCGCCAGCAGCCCGCTGGCGGTCGGGGACAGGGGTTTGAGTGAGCAGTTCTTC	CASSPLAVGDRGLSEQFF
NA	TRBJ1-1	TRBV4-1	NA	TGCGCCAGCAGCCAAGACCTTCTTACTCGACCTGAAGCTTTCTTT	CASSQDLLTRPEAFF
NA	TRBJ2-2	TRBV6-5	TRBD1	TGTGCCAGTGGGACAGGGAACACCGGGGAGCTGTTTTTT	CASGTGNTGELFF
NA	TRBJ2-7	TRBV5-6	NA	TGTGCCAGCAGCTTGGATCTAGCGCGGGAGCAGTACTTC	CASSLDLAREQYF
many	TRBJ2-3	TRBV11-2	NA	TGTGCCAGCAGCTCCTTCTTAGCATCCAGCACAGATACGCAGTATTTT	CASSSFLASSTDTQYF
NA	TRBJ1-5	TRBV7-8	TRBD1	TGTGCCAGCAGCTTAGAAGGGGGCAGCAATCAGCCCCAGCATTTT	CASSLEGGSNQPQHF
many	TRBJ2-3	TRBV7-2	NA	TGTGCCAGCAGCTTAGTAGGGGGGCCGGGAGATACGCAGTATTTT	CASSLVGGPGDTQYF
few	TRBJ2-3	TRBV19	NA	TGTGCCAGTACCCTCTCAAGGACAGATACGCAGTATTTT	CASTLSRTDTQYF
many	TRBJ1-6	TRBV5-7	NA	TGTGCCAGCAGCCTCGACAGGAATAATTCACCCCTCCACTTT	CASSLDRNNSPLHF